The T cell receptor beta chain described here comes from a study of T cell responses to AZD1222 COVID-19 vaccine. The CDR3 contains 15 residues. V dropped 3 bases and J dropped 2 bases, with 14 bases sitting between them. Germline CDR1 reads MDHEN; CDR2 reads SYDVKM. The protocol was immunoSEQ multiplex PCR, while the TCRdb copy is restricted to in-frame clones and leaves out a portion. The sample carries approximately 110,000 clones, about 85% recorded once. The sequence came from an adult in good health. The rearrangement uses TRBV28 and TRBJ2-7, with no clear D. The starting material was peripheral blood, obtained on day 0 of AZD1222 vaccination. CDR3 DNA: TGTGCCAGCAGTTTCTACAACGCCGGTGCCTACGAGCAGTACTTC. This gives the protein CASSFYNAGAYEQYF.